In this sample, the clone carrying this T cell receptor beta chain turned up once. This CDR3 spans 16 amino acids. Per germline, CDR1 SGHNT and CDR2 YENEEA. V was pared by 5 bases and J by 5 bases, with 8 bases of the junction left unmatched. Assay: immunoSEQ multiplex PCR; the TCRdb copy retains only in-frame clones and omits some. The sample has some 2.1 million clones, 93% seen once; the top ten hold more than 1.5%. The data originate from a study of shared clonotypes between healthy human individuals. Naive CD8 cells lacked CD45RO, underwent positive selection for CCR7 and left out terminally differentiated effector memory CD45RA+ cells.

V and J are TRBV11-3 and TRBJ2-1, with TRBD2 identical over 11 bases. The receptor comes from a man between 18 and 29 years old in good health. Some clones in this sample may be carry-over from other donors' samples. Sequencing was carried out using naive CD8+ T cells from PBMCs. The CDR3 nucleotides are TGTGCCAGCAGCCGAGTAGCGGGAGGGGATAACAATGAGCAGTTCTTC. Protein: CASSRVAGGDNNEQFF.